One sample yielded the 22 T cell receptor beta chains listed below, sequenced in a study of blood T cell repertoires in COVID-19. Using immunoSEQ multiplex PCR, the repertoire was profiled, and TCRdb retains in-frame clones only, with some absent. The top ten clones hold 20% to 25% of a sample with 90,000 or so clones, around 83% of them seen once. Sequenced: peripheral blood. Source of these receptors: a man in his 60s with acute or convalescent COVID-19.

The chain combines TRBV28 with TRBJ2-3, with TRBD2 matching over 11 bases. From germline, CDR1 is MDHEN and CDR2 SYDVKM. The trim removed 8 bases at V and 1 base at J, leaving 20 bases unmatched. The CDR3 extends over 20 amino acids. The CDR3 region has the DNA TGTGCCAGCTGGGGGCTAGCGGGGGGCCCATCTCTCCGGGGCACAGATACGCAGTATTTT. Protein sequence: CASWGLAGGPSLRGTDTQYF.

The rearrangement uses TRBV6-6 and TRBJ2-7; TRBD1 matches 11 bases. The CDR3 consists of 14 residues. Germline V gene data show CDR1 as MNHNY and CDR2 as SVGAGI (reference sequence). Trimming at V came to 6 bases and at J to 9 bases, leaving 10 bases not matched to a gene. CDR3 sequence reads: CASSPRTGGAGQYF. As DNA, the CDR3 is TGTGCCAGCAGCCCCCGGACAGGGGGCGCGGGGCAGTACTTC.

This chain joins TRBV7-2 and TRBJ2-3; D not resolved. Germline assignment: CDR1 SGHTA and CDR2 FQGNSA. CDR3 size: 14 residues. The V and J ends lost 6 bases and 2 bases respectively, with 12 bases between them. Here the CDR3 reads CASSGVPSTDTQYF. Here the CDR3 DNA reads TGTGCCAGCAGTGGAGTACCTTCCACAGATACGCAGTATTTT. The whole variable domain, remainder taken from reference TRBV7-2 and TRBJ2-3, is GAGVSQSPSNKVTEKGKDVELRCDPISGHTALYWYRQSLGQGLEFLIYFQGNSAPDKSGLPSDRFSAERTGGSVSTLTIQRTQQEDSAVYLCASSGVPSTDTQYFGPGTRLTVL.

This clone was seen a handful of times. V and J are TRBV15 and TRBJ1-4, with D perhaps matching TRBD1 (5 bases). Trimming pared 0 bases from V and 5 bases from J, leaving 7 bases between. The germline gives CDR1 LNHNV, CDR2 YYDKDF (reference sequence). CDR3 length: 14 amino acids. In DNA form, the CDR3 reads TGTGCCACCAGCAGAGAGGCAGGGAATGAAAAACTGTTTTTT. As protein: CATSREAGNEKLFF.

The rearrangement links TRBV6-5 to TRBJ1-5; D remains ambiguous. The CDR3 is 13 residues long. In germline, CDR1 is MNHEY, CDR2 SVGAGI. V was trimmed by 0 bases and J by 3 bases, leaving 3 bases between them. The chain's CDR3 is CASSYSLNQPQHF. As DNA, the CDR3 is TGTGCCAGCAGTTACTCTCTCAATCAGCCCCAGCATTTT.

The V gene is TRBV5-5, the J gene TRBJ2-3; the match to TRBD2 covers 11 bases. Germline V gives CDR1 SGHKS, CDR2 YYEKEE (reference sequence). V trimming: 5 bases; J trimming: 4 bases; junction bases outside the gene matches: 6. This CDR3 is built from 15 residues. CDR3: CASRLLAGAADTQYF. The DNA of the CDR3 is TGTGCCAGCAGACTACTAGCGGGGGCCGCAGATACGCAGTATTTT.

The rearrangement links TRBV2 to TRBJ1-1, with a possible D match to TRBD1 (6 bases). Germline V gene data show CDR1 as SNHLY and CDR2 as FYNNEI. V was pared by 6 bases and J by 3 bases, with 14 bases between. This CDR3 contains 14 residues. The CDR3 protein is CASRKHRVDTEAFF. In DNA form, the CDR3 reads TGTGCCAGCAGAAAACACAGGGTTGACACTGAAGCTTTCTTT.

J is TRBJ1-2 and V is TRBV6-1; D may be TRBD1 (5 bases). Trimming cost V 3 bases and J 0 bases, with 14 bases left between them. This CDR3 has 16 amino acids. Looked up from germline, CDR1 is MNHNS and CDR2 is SASEGT. The CDR3 here is CASSESGGIPNYGYTF. DNA for the CDR3: TGTGCCAGCAGTGAGTCCGGGGGGATTCCTAACTATGGCTACACCTTC.

This clone was detected once. The chain uses TRBV18 and TRBJ1-2; weak D call: TRBD1 (5 bases). Germline V lookup: CDR1 KGHSH, CDR2 LQKENI. Trimming took 1 base from V and 7 from J, leaving 16 bases between them. This CDR3 is 15 amino acids long. The DNA of the CDR3 is TGTGCCAGCTCACCACTGCAGGACACAAAAGGTGGCTACACCTTC. This sequence encodes CASSPLQDTKGGYTF.

V gene TRBV14 combines with J gene TRBJ1-1; no clear D. V gave up 1 base and J gave up 4 bases, with 13 bases separating them. CDR1 is SGHDN, CDR2 FVKESK, per germline. The CDR3 spans 15 residues. The CDR3 here is CASSQGGAGGTEAFF. CDR3 bases: TGTGCCAGCAGCCAAGGGGGAGCGGGCGGCACTGAAGCTTTCTTT.

This chain joins TRBV5-6 and TRBJ1-6; TRBD1 is a possible D gene (6 bases). The germline gives CDR1 SGHDT, CDR2 YYEEEE. V gave up 7 bases and J gave up 0 bases, with 14 bases separating them. The CDR3 has 16 amino acids. The CDR3 loop is CASFLGGLSYNSPLHF. The CDR3 DNA is TGTGCCAGCTTCTTGGGGGGCCTCTCCTATAATTCACCCCTCCACTTT.

Only one count was recorded for this clone. The V and J genes are TRBV3-1 (or the pseudogene TRBV3-2) and TRBJ2-7; D is uncertain. With 2 bases removed from V and 6 bases from J, the gap between germline ends came to 20 bases. CDR1 is LGHDT and CDR2 is YNNKEL in the germline V gene (reference sequence). The CDR3 totals 16 residues. The CDR3 DNA reads TGTGCCAGCAGCCAAACAATGGGCCCAGCCCCTCTCGAGCAGTACTTC. Translated: CASSQTMGPAPLEQYF.

This clone has only one observation. The chain employs TRBV5-1 and TRBJ1-2, with 12 positions matching TRBD1. The germline gives CDR1 SGHRS, CDR2 YFSETQ. The CDR3 length is 14 residues. Trimming at V came to 4 bases and at J to 6 bases, leaving 4 bases not matched to a gene. This CDR3 reads CASSGGQGADGYTF. CDR3 nucleotide sequence: TGCGCCAGCAGCGGGGGACAGGGGGCTGATGGCTACACCTTC.

J is TRBJ1-3 and V is TRBV20-1; D gene ambiguous. CDR1 DFQATT and CDR2 SNEGSKA come from the germline V gene (reference sequence). The CDR3 covers 11 residues. Trimming removed 7 bases from V and 4 bases from J, with 8 bases in between. This CDR3 is CSVSSGNTIYF. The CDR3 DNA sequence: TGCAGTGTGTCATCCGGAAACACCATATATTTT.

As regards this clone: Other DNA sequences of this sample code for an identical CDR3. The chain uses TRBV7-2 and TRBJ2-5; D gene uncertain. CDR1 and CDR2 from the germline V gene are SGHTA and FQGNSA. There are 11 residues in the CDR3. V gave up 5 bases and J gave up 4 bases, with 5 bases separating them. The DNA for the CDR3 is TGTGCCAGCAGCCGCGGAGAGACCCAGTACTTC. It translates to CASSRGETQYF.

This clone was picked up one time. V usage is TRBV7-8 and J usage is TRBJ1-5; D uncertain. The CDR3 contains 15 residues. Trimming left V 1 base short and J 0 bases short, with 7 bases between. In germline, CDR1 is SGHVS, CDR2 FQNEAQ. The CDR3 loop is CASSLVQNSNQPQHF. CDR3 DNA: TGTGCCAGCAGCTTAGTACAGAATAGCAATCAGCCCCAGCATTTT. Together with reference TRBV7-8 and TRBJ1-5, the CDR3 gives the full variable domain: GAGVSQSPRYKVAKRGQDVALRCDPISGHVSLFWYQQALGQGPEFLTYFQNEAQLDKSGLPSDRFFAERPEGSVSTLKIQRTQQEDSAVYLCASSLVQNSNQPQHFGDGTRLSIL.

V and J are TRBV28 and TRBJ2-2; TRBD1 aligns across 9 bases. Losses at the gene ends were 7 bases for V and 4 bases for J; bases not matched to a gene: 7. Germline CDR1 is MDHEN and CDR2 is SYDVKM. The CDR3 runs 15 residues. The CDR3 DNA sequence: TGTGCCAGCAAACTCGGGACAGGGACCACCGGGGAGCTGTTTTTT. Translating gives CASKLGTGTTGELFF.

V gene TRBV6-5 combines with J gene TRBJ2-2, with D possibly TRBD1 on 6 matching bases. V lost 6 bases and J lost 5, with 7 bases in between. Germline V gene lookup returns CDR1 MNHEY and CDR2 SVGAGI. The CDR3 has 12 residues. CDR3 sequence reads: CASSGTTGELFF. In DNA, the CDR3 is TGTGCCAGCAGCGGGACAACCGGGGAGCTGTTTTTT.

CDR3 protein: CASSLSTGNNEKLFF. The CDR3 DNA reads TGTGCCAGCAGTTTATCGACAGGGAATAATGAAAAACTGTTTTTT. This sequence joins TRBV28 and TRBJ1-4, with 7 bases that match TRBD1. Germline V gene sequence: CDR1 MDHEN, CDR2 SYDVKM. This CDR3 is 15 amino acids long. V dropped 1 base and J dropped 4; count of bases not matched to a gene: 3.

V usage is TRBV28 and J usage is TRBJ2-3, with D possibly TRBD2 on 5 matching bases. V lost 9 bases and J 0 bases, leaving 7 bases between the germline ends. Germline CDR1 and CDR2: MDHEN and SYDVKM. The CDR3 covers 12 residues. The CDR3 here is CASRGSTDTQYF. DNA for the CDR3: TGTGCCAGTCGGGGAAGCACAGATACGCAGTATTTT.

The V and J genes are TRBV7-9 and TRBJ1-4, with 8 nucleotides matching TRBD1. The CDR3 has 12 amino acids. The V and J ends lost 9 bases and 8 bases, in that order; junction bases with no gene match: 5. The germline gives CDR1 SEHNR, CDR2 FQNEAQ (reference sequence). The CDR3 is CASQGANEKLFF. The CDR3 nucleotides are TGTGCCAGTCAGGGGGCAAACGAAAAACTGTTTTTT.

V gene TRBV5-6 combines with J gene TRBJ1-5; no definite D call. The CDR3 has 13 amino acids. Trimming removed 1 base from V and 6 bases from J, with 8 bases in between. Germline V lookup: CDR1 SGHDT, CDR2 YYEEEE. The CDR3: CASSLWSAQPQHF. For the CDR3, the DNA is TGTGCCAGCAGCTTGTGGAGTGCTCAGCCCCAGCATTTT.